This entry describes one T cell receptor (beta chain). As yet, its antigen is unknown. CDR1 and CDR2 (germline): LNHDA, SQIVND (reference sequence). This CDR3 contains 17 residues. J was trimmed by 0 bases and V by 9 bases; bases with no gene match: 14. The data were obtained in a study of cytomegalovirus exposure and HLA in healthy donors. Overall study results and limits: In a later analysis, productive TCRs from donors in an Asian-associated ancestry cluster reportedly carried fewer N-insertions than the cohort mean. Usually a TCR sequence was rare, but some public TCRs were found in many donors. Serostatus for CMV was the only available immune exposure information.

This PCR relied on a set of 60 Vbeta primers and 13 Jbeta primers. Clones were read by immunoSEQ multiplex PCR, and TCRdb kept only the in-frame ones, dropping some. The top ten hold roughly 1.4% of the sample, which has some 180,000 clones, about 9% seen once. The chain links TRBV19 to TRBJ1-5; TRBD1 agrees at 7 bases. The material sequenced was PBMCs. The sequence derives from a woman aged 25 to 45 in good health and CMV-seropositive. In DNA, the CDR3 is TGTGCCAGCCAGTATAGACAGGGACTTATTAGCAATCAGCCCCAGCATTTT. Translating gives CASQYRQGLISNQPQHF.